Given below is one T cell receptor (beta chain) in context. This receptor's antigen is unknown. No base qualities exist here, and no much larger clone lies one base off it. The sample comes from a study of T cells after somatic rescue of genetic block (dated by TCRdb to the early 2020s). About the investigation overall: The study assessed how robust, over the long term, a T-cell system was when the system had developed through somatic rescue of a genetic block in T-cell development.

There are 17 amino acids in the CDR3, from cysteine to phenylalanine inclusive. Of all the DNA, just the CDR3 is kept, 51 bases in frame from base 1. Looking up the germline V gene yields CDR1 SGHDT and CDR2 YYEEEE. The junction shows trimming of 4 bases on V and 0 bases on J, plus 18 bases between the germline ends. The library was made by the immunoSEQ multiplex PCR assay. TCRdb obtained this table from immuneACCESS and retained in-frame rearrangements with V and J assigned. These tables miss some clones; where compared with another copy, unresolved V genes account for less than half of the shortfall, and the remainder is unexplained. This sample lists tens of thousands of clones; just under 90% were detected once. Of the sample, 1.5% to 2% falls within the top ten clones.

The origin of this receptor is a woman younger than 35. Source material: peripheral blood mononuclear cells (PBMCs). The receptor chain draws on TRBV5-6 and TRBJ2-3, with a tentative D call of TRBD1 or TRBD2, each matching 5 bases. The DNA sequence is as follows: TGTGCCAGCAGCGGGTGGGGCGCGCGGGCTAGCACAGATACGCAGTATTTT. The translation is CASSGWGARASTDTQYF.